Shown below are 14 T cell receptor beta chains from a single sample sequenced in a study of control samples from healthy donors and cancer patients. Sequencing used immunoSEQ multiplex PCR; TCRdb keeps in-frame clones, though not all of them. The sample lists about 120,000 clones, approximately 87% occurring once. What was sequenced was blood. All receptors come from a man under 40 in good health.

CDR3 sequence reads: CASSFDRGYEQYV. The DNA of the CDR3 is TGTGCCAGCAGTTTCGACAGGGGCTACGAGCAGTACGTC. The genes are TRBV6-5 and TRBJ2-7; 8 bases are a match to TRBD1. The CDR3 totals 13 residues. V shed 4 bases and J 3 bases; nucleotides not matched to a gene: 2. The germline gives CDR1 MNHEY, CDR2 SVGAGI.

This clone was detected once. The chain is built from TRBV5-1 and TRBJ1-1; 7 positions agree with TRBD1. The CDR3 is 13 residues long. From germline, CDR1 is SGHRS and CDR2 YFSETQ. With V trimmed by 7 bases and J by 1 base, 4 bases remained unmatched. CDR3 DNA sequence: TGCGCCAGCGGACAGGACCCGAACACTGAAGCTTTCTTT. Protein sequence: CASGQDPNTEAFF.

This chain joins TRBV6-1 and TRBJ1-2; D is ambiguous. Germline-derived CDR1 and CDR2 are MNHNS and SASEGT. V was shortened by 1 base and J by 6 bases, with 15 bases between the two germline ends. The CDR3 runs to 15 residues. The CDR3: CASSEVLGGMDGYTF. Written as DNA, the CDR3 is TGTGCCAGCAGTGAAGTTCTAGGAGGAATGGATGGCTACACCTTC.

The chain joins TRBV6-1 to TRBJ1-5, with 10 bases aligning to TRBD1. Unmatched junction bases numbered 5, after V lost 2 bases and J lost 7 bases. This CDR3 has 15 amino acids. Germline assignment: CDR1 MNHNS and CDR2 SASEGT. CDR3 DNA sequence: TGTGCCAGCAGTGAATCTTGGGACAGGGGACAGCCCCAGCATTTT. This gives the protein CASSESWDRGQPQHF.

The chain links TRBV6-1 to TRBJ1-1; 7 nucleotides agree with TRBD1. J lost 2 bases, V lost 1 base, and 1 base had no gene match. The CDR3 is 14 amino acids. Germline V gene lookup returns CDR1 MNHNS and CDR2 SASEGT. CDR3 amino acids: CASSEEGANTEAFF. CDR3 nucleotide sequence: TGTGCCAGCAGTGAAGAGGGGGCTAACACTGAAGCTTTCTTT.

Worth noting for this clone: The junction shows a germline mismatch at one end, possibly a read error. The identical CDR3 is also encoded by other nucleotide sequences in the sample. CDR3 residues: CASSPGQLRDYGYTF. DNA of the CDR3: TGTGCCAGCAGCCCGGGACAGCTTCGAGACTACGGCTACACCTTC. This chain connects TRBV4-2 to TRBJ1-2; the match to TRBD1 covers 7 bases. The CDR3 has 15 amino acids. Looked up from germline, CDR1 is LGHNA and CDR2 is YNFKEQ.

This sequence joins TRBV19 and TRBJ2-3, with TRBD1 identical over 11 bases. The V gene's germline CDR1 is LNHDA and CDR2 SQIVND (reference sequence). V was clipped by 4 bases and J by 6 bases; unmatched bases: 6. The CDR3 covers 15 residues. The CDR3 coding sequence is TGTGCCAGTAGTACTGGACAGGGGGCTGGTGATACGCAGTATTTT. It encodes CASSTGQGAGDTQYF.

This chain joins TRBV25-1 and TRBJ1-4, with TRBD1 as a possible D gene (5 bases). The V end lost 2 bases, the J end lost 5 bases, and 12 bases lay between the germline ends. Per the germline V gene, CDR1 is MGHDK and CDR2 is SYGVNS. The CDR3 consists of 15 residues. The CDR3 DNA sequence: TGTGCCAGCAGTGAACCCCAGGGCAACAATGAAAAACTGTTTTTT. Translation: CASSEPQGNNEKLFF.

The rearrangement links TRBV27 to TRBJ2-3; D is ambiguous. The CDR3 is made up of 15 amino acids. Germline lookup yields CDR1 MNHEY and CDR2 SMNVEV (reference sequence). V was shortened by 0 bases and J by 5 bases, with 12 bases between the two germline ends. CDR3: CASSLSRPEVDTQYF. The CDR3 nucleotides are TGTGCCAGCAGTTTATCGAGACCCGAAGTAGATACGCAGTATTTT.

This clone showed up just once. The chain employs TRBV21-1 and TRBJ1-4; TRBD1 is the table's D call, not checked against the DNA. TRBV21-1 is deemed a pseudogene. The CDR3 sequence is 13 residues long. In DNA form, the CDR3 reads TGTGCCCTTTTGGGGGCTTTTAATGAAAAACTGTTTTTT. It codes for CALLGAFNEKLFF.

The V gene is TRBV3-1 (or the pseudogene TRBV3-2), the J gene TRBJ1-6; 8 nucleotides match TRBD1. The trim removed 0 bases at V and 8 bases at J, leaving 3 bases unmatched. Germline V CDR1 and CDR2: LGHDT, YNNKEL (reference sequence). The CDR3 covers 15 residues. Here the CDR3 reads CASSQDPQGDSPLHF. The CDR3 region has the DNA TGTGCCAGCAGCCAAGATCCACAGGGGGATTCACCCCTCCACTTT.

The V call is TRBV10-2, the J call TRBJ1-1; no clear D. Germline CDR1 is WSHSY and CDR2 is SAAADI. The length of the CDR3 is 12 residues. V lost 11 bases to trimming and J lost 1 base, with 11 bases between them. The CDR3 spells CASWTANTEAFF. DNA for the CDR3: TGCGCCTCCTGGACGGCGAACACTGAAGCTTTCTTT.

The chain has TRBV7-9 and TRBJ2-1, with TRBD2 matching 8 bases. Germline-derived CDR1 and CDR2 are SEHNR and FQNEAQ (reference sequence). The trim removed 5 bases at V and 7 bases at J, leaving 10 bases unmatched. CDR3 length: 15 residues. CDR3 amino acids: CASSPSEAGENEQFF. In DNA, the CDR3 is TGTGCCAGCAGCCCCTCCGAAGCGGGGGAGAATGAGCAGTTCTTC.

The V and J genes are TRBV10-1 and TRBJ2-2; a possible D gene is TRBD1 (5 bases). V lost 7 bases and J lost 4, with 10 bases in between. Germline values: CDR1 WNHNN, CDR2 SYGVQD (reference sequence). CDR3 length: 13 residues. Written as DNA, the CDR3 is TGCGCCAGCAAAGGGGTCACCACCGGGGAGCTGTTTTTT. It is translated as CASKGVTTGELFF.